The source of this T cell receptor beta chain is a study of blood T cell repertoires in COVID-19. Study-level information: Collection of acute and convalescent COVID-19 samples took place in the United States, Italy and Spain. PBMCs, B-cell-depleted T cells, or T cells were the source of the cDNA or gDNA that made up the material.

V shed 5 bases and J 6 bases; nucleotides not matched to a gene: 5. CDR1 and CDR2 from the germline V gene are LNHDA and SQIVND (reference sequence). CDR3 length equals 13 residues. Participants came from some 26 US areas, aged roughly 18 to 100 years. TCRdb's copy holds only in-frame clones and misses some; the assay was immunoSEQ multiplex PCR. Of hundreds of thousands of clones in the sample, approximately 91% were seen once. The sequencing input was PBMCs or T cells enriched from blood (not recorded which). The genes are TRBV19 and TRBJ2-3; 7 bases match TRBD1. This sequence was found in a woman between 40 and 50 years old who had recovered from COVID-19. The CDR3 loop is CASSFTGVDTQYF. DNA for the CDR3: TGTGCCAGTAGTTTCACAGGGGTTGATACGCAGTATTTT.